The 10 T cell receptor beta chains below all came from one sample that was sequenced in a study of T cells in Graves' hyperthyroidism and ophthalmopathy. There were TCR beta CDR3 regions amplified from RNA transcripts. The HTBI primer set was used in a first-round RT-PCR of the TCR CDR3. TCRdb itself ran the multiplex PCR reads through MiXCR, one entry per CDR3 protein. This table holds about 480,000 distinct CDR3 sequences, approximately 23% found once. The specimen sequenced was blood. All receptors derive from a woman between 70 and 85 years old with Graves' ophthalmopathy.

The rearrangement uses TRBV20-1 and TRBJ2-1; D may be TRBD2 (5 bases). V lost 5 bases to trimming and J lost 2 bases, with 16 bases between them. This CDR3 is 15 amino acids long. CDR1 and CDR2 from the germline V gene are DFQATT and SNEGSKA (reference sequence). This CDR3 is CSAPRVGSAYNEQFF. The CDR3 region has the DNA TGCAGTGCTCCAAGGGTGGGGAGTGCCTACAATGAGCAGTTCTTC.

J is TRBJ1-1 and V is TRBV10-1, with TRBD1 matching 9 bases. The CDR3 is 15 amino acids. The junction had 6 bases not matched to a gene; V was cut back by 5 bases and J by 2 bases. CDR1 and CDR2 from the germline V gene are WNHNN and SYGVQD (reference sequence). CDR3 loop: CASSSRTGVNTEAFF. The CDR3 region has the DNA TGCGCCAGCAGTTCCCGGACAGGGGTTAACACTGAAGCTTTCTTT.

This clonotype was counted between two and nine times. V usage is TRBV7-8 and J usage is TRBJ1-6, with D perhaps TRBD1 (5 bases). V lost 1 base and J lost 9, with 13 bases in between. CDR1 is SGHVS, CDR2 FQNEAQ, per germline. The CDR3 has 15 amino acids. The CDR3 loop reads CASSLERAGFSPLHF. The CDR3 bases are TGTGCCAGCAGCTTAGAGAGGGCAGGGTTTTCACCCCTCCACTTT. Drawing the rest from reference TRBV7-8 and TRBJ1-6, the complete variable domain is GAGVSQSPRYKVAKRGQDVALRCDPISGHVSLFWYQQALGQGPEFLTYFQNEAQLDKSGLPSDRFFAERPEGSVSTLKIQRTQQEDSAVYLCASSLERAGFSPLHFGNGTRLTVT.

This clonotype was found many times. The chain employs TRBV12-3 or TRBV12-4 and TRBJ2-7; tentative D call: TRBD2 (6 bases). The CDR3 is made up of 14 amino acids. Deletions cut 8 bases from V and 0 bases from J, with 14 bases between. Here the CDR3 reads CASGWRESSYEQYF. The DNA of the CDR3 is TGTGCCAGCGGGTGGAGGGAGAGCTCCTACGAGCAGTACTTC.

The gene calls are TRBV7-9 and TRBJ1-1; weak D call: TRBD1 (5 bases). Germline assignment: CDR1 SEHNR and CDR2 FQNEAQ (reference sequence). Trimming left V 4 bases short and J 4 bases short, with 13 bases between. This CDR3 contains 14 residues. DNA for the CDR3: TGTGCCAGCAGCTCGACAGAAAGGGTCACTGAAGCTTTCTTT. This encodes CASSSTERVTEAFF.

This clonotype was seen many times. The chain joins TRBV6-1 to TRBJ1-3; no reliable D call. CDR3 length equals 11 residues. Germline lookup yields CDR1 MNHNS and CDR2 SASEGT. V was shortened by 6 bases and J by 2 bases, with 2 bases between the two germline ends. This chain's CDR3 is CASRTGNTIYF. CDR3 DNA: TGTGCCAGCAGGACTGGAAACACCATATATTTT.

The chain links TRBV19 to TRBJ1-2; D gene uncertain. In germline, CDR1 is LNHDA, CDR2 SQIVND (reference sequence). This CDR3 comprises 13 residues. Deletions cut 4 bases from V and 2 bases from J, with 8 bases between. In nucleotides, the CDR3 is TGTGCCAGTAGTAAAGGCCAGAACTATGGCTACACCTTC. Its protein product is CASSKGQNYGYTF.

CDR3 sequence (DNA): TGTGCCTGGAGTGCGGGTCTGAATCAGCCCCAGCATTTT. The encoded protein is CAWSAGLNQPQHF. The genes are TRBV30 and TRBJ1-5; D ambiguous. This CDR3 is built from 13 residues. The V gene's germline CDR1 is GTSNPN and CDR2 SVGIG (reference sequence). V was pared by 1 base and J by 4 bases, with 8 bases between.

The chain joins TRBV20-1 to TRBJ2-3, with 7 bases identical to TRBD1. This CDR3 is built from 16 residues. The V gene's germline CDR1 is DFQATT and CDR2 SNEGSKA (reference sequence). The junction had 7 bases not matched to a gene; V was cut back by 1 base and J by 0 bases. Written as DNA, the CDR3 is TGCAGTGCTAGAGTTCCCGGGACAGTCAGCACAGATACGCAGTATTTT. Amino acid sequence: CSARVPGTVSTDTQYF.

In this sample, this clonotype turned up a few times. This chain uses TRBV19 with TRBJ2-7; 8 bases match TRBD1. The CDR3 totals 16 residues. After removal of 5 bases from V and 0 bases from J, the junction contained 9 bases not matched to a gene. CDR1 is LNHDA, CDR2 SQIVND, per germline (reference sequence). The CDR3 is CASSPGTGFFSYEQYF. CDR3 sequence (DNA): TGTGCCAGTAGTCCCGGGACAGGATTTTTCTCCTACGAGCAGTACTTC.